These 6 T cell receptor beta chains share one sample of origin, sequenced in a study of early T cells in non-severe SARS-CoV-2 infection. TCRdb itself ran the 5' RACE reads through MiXCR, one entry per CDR3 protein. The sample lists some 110,000 distinct CDR3 sequences; just under 15% were seen once. The specimen was whole blood. All receptors derive from an adult who was a healthcare worker with PCR-confirmed SARS-CoV-2 infection or an uninfected control (not recorded which).

V gene TRBV20-1 combines with J gene TRBJ1-1; D ambiguous. V was pared by 0 bases and J by 6 bases, with 8 bases between. Germline CDR1 DFQATT, CDR2 SNEGSKA (reference sequence). The CDR3 extends over 12 amino acids. The CDR3 loop reads CSARDNTPEAFF. Written as DNA, the CDR3 is TGCAGTGCTAGAGATAATACCCCTGAAGCTTTCTTT.

This CDR3 reads CASSVASGGQADTQYF. The CDR3 DNA sequence: TGTGCCAGCAGCGTAGCCTCGGGGGGGCAAGCAGATACGCAGTATTTT. The genes are TRBV9 and TRBJ2-3; 8 nucleotides agree with TRBD2. Germline CDR1 and CDR2: SGDLS and YYNGEE. The V and J ends lost 0 bases and 4 bases, in that order; junction bases with no gene match: 7. This CDR3 is 16 amino acids long.

The chain has TRBV29-1 and TRBJ2-3; TRBD2 matches 10 bases. Germline V CDR1 and CDR2: SQVTM, ANQGSEA. V was pared by 0 bases and J by 1 base, with 7 bases of the junction left unmatched. This CDR3 has 17 amino acids. The chain's CDR3 is CSVEDHSTSGGTDTQYF. CDR3 in DNA: TGCAGCGTTGAAGATCATTCTACTAGCGGGGGCACAGATACGCAGTATTTT.

This clonotype was seen a single time. The J gene is TRBJ2-1, the V gene TRBV2, with D possibly TRBD2 on 5 matching bases. With 3 bases removed from V and 0 bases from J, the gap between germline ends came to 9 bases. CDR1 and CDR2 from the germline V gene are SNHLY and FYNNEI. The CDR3 is made up of 15 amino acids. CDR3 sequence reads: CASSEAGGSYNEQFF. DNA of the CDR3: TGTGCCAGCAGTGAGGCCGGAGGCTCCTACAATGAGCAGTTCTTC.

This clonotype was counted a few times. The rearrangement links TRBV9 to TRBJ2-5; no firm D call. The CDR3 totals 14 residues. With 0 bases removed from V and 4 bases from J, the gap between germline ends came to 10 bases. Germline CDR1 and CDR2: SGDLS and YYNGEE. CDR3 protein: CASSVAIARETQYF. The CDR3 nucleotides read TGTGCCAGCAGCGTAGCTATTGCTCGAGAGACCCAGTACTTC. The complete variable domain, with remaining parts taken from reference TRBV9 and TRBJ2-5, reads DSGVTQTPKHLITATGQRVTLRCSPRSGDLSVYWYQQSLDQGLQFLIQYYNGEERAKGNILERFSAQQFPDLHSELNLSSLELGDSALYFCASSVAIARETQYFGPGTRLLVL.

A few counts support this clonotype. This sequence joins TRBV7-8 and TRBJ2-5, with D possibly matching TRBD1 (5 bases). Germline CDR1 reads SGHVS; CDR2 reads FQNEAQ. V lost 6 bases and J 4 bases, leaving 18 bases between the germline ends. CDR3 length: 15 residues. The CDR3 loop is CASSPKGFPLETQYF. CDR3 DNA sequence: TGTGCCAGCAGTCCCAAGGGGTTTCCCTTAGAGACCCAGTACTTC.